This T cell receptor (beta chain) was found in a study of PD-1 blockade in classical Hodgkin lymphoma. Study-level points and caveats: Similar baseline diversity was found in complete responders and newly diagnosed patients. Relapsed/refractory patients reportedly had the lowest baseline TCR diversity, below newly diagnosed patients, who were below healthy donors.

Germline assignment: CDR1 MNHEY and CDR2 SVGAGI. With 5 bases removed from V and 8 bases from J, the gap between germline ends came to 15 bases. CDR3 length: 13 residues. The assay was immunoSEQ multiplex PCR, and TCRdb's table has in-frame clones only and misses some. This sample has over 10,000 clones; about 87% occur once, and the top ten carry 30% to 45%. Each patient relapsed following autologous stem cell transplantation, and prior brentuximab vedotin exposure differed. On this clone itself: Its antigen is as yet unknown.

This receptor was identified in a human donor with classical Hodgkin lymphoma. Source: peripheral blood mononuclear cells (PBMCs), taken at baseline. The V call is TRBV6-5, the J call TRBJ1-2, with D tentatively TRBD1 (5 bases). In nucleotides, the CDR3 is TGTGCCAGCAGTCCCCTGGGACGGAGGGGCTACACCTTC. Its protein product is CASSPLGRRGYTF.